The sequence of this T cell receptor beta chain was determined in a study of beta chain features in type 1 diabetes. Across the whole study: Healthy donors and patients had similar age, gender and cell yields.

Findings and limits, study-wide: Shorter TCRB CDR3s, moderately but significantly so, were found in Type 1 diabetes patients in all four CD4+ subsets.

As every portion of the isolated RNA was reverse transcribed, the sequencing read expressed TCRB transcripts. For naive, central memory and regulatory T cell samples, reads averaged approximately 3.6 million. This table comes from immunoSEQ multiplex PCR, and its TCRdb copy is limited to in-frame clones, with some not included. The data hold roughly 160,000 clones, with roughly 8% observed a single time. Germline-derived CDR1 and CDR2 are SGDLS and YYNGEE. There are 13 residues in the CDR3. Trimming took 3 bases from V and 5 from J, leaving 11 bases between them. Comments on this clone: Its cognate antigen is unknown.

Sequencing used central memory CD4+ T cells from blood. This TCR derives from a man aged 18 to 29 with type 1 diabetes. This chain links TRBV9 with TRBJ2-5, with D possibly TRBD1 on 6 matching bases. The CDR3 DNA is TGTGCCAGCAGCGAAGGACAGACGGAGACCCAGTACTTC. Encoded protein: CASSEGQTETQYF.